This T cell receptor beta chain was sequenced in a study of shared clonotypes between healthy human individuals. This CDR3 is 18 amino acids long. Trimming at V came to 7 bases and at J to 4 bases, leaving 16 bases not matched to a gene. Germline CDR1 is SNHLY and CDR2 is FYNNEI. Here immunoSEQ multiplex PCR was the method, and the copy in TCRdb shows in-frame clones only, minus some. Of about 2 million clones listed, 90% to 95% are singletons. Sequencing was performed on naive CD4+ T cells sorted from blood. Subset reported: CD45RA+ positively selected. The chain has TRBV2 and TRBJ2-7, with TRBD2 matching 13 bases. This TCR came from a young man in good health. The CDR3 protein is CASKKIGLAGDKQYEQYF. CDR3 sequence (DNA): TGTGCCAGCAAAAAAATAGGACTAGCGGGAGACAAGCAGTACGAGCAGTACTTC. The variable domain in full, completed from reference TRBV2 and TRBJ2-7, reads EPEVTQTPSHQVTQMGQEVILRCVPISNHLYFYWYRQILGQKVEFLVSFYNNEISEKSEIFDDQFSVERPDGSNFTLKIRSTKLEDSAMYFCASKKIGLAGDKQYEQYFGPGTRLTVT.